This paragraph reports one TCR beta chain. CDR3 size: 14 residues. The germline V gene has CDR1 LGHDT and CDR2 YNNKEL (reference sequence). Germline trimming cut 4 bases from V and 4 bases from J; bases unmatched to any gene: 4. Sequencing used immunoSEQ multiplex PCR; TCRdb keeps in-frame clones, though not all of them. The sample lists tens of thousands of clones, 80% to 90% occurring once. This specimen comes from a study of blood T cell repertoires in COVID-19. Across the whole study: COVID-19 samples collected from the United States, Italy and Spain covered acute and convalescent phases.

This receptor was taken from a human donor in a cohort sampled during active COVID-19. The sequenced material came from peripheral blood. The chain has TRBV3-1 (or the pseudogene TRBV3-2) and TRBJ1-1, with TRBD1 matching 9 bases. The CDR3: CASSLGQGGTEAFF. The CDR3 DNA reads TGTGCCAGCAGCCTGGGACAGGGTGGCACTGAAGCTTTCTTT.